This T cell receptor (beta chain) derives from a study of blood T cells in healthy people across ages. The CDR3 is made up of 14 amino acids. V gave up 4 bases and J gave up 2 bases, with 11 bases separating them. Per germline, CDR1 SGHRS and CDR2 YFSETQ. Each individual donor underwent a draw of about 9.9 milliliters of peripheral blood. The extraction recovered at least 5.5 micrograms of total RNA per sample. Of note for this clonotype: What it binds is unknown.

Study outcomes and limitations: Diversity estimates drawn from one million T cells were deemed underestimates.

Combining a sample-barcoded 5' primer with a J-beta primer mix, a second PCR ran for 7 to 11 cycles. Carrying 12 random nucleotides, a template-switch adaptor labeled each individual cDNA molecule. TCRdb reprocessed the 5' RACE reads via MiXCR and lists one record per CDR3 protein. There are hundreds of thousands of distinct CDR3 sequences in the sample; approximately 44% occur only once, and approximately 19% lies in the top ten. The sequenced sample consisted of blood. J is TRBJ2-3 and V is TRBV5-1; perhaps TRBD2 as D (5 bases). This receptor was obtained from a man aged 60 to 69 in good health. CDR3 protein: CASSNGLDTDTQYF. The CDR3, as DNA: TGCGCCAGCAGCAACGGACTGGACACAGATACGCAGTATTTT. The whole variable domain, remainder taken from reference TRBV5-1 and TRBJ2-3, is KAGVTQTPRYLIKTRGQQVTLSCSPISGHRSVSWYQQTPGQGLQFLFEYFSETQRNKGNFPGRFSGRQFSNSRSEMNVSTLELGDSALYLCASSNGLDTDTQYFGPGTRLTVL.